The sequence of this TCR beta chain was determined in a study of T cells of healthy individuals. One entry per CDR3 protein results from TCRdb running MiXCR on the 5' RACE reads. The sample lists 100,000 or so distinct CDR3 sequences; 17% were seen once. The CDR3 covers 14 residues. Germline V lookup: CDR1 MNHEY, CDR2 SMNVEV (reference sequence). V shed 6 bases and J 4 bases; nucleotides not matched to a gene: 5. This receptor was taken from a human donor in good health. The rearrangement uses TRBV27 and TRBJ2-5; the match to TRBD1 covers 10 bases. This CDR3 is CASSGTGAGETQYF. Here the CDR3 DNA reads TGTGCCAGCAGCGGGACAGGGGCGGGAGAGACCCAGTACTTC.